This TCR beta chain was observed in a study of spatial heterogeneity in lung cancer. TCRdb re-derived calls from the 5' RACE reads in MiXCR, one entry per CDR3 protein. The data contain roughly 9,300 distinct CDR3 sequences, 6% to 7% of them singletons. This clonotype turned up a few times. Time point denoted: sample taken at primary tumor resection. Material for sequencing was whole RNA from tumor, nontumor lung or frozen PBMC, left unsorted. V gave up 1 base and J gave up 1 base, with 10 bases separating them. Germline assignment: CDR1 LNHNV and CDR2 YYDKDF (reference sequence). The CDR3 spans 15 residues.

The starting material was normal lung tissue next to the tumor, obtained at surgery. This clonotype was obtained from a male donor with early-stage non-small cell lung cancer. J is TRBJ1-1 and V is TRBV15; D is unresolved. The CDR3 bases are TGTGCCACCAGCAGAGGAGGTTCGGGGAACACTGAAGCTTTCTTT. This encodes CATSRGGSGNTEAFF.